This is a list of T cell receptor beta chains from one sample in a study of OX40 agonist ivuxolimab in advanced cancers. Measured with immunoSEQ multiplex PCR; TCRdb has only the in-frame clones, and not every one. The repertoire holds about 82,000 clones, about 90% seen once, with approximately 8.6% in the top ten. Specimen: CD4+ or CD8+ T cells sorted from blood, collected in a trial of the OX40 agonist ivuxolimab. The receptors derive from an adult with an advanced solid tumor such as melanoma, head and neck, liver or kidney cancer. The conserved cysteine and the conserved F or W are not part of the CDR3 here.

v_call	j_call	cdr3_aa
TRBV13	TRBJ2-2	ASSLGGPRELF
TRBV7-9	TRBJ2-2	ASSLGTGRQGELF
TRBV7-2	TRBJ1-2	ASSKPGQNYGYT
TRBV27	TRBJ2-7	ASSLPPEQY
TRBV4-2	TRBJ2-5	ASSQELGPGTIQETQY
TRBV5-6	TRBJ2-7	ASSLGWAEQY
TRBV2	TRBJ2-2	ARQTGVPGELF
TRBV6-6	TRBJ2-3	ASSQGTGPDTQY
TRBV6-1	TRBJ1-1	ASSDWGGNTEAF
TRBV7-3	TRBJ2-3	ASSLAVSRTDTQY
TRBV7-8	TRBJ2-1	ASSWGLAGGSLNNEQF
TRBV4-3	TRBJ2-1	ASSQDGLQGNEQF
TRBV13	TRBJ1-1	ASSLKNTEAF
TRBV2	TRBJ2-1	ASSDTSNGNEQF
TRBV6-5	TRBJ2-3	ASSPGPNTQY
TRBV5-6	TRBJ2-1	ASSPLSGGETYNEQF
TRBV19	TRBJ2-3	ASIAGQGALSTDTQY
TRBV27	TRBJ1-3	ASSLNGRSGNTIY
TRBV27	TRBJ2-7	ASSLGTRPNEQY
TRBV27	TRBJ1-5	ASSRGGNQPQH
TRBV7-9	TRBJ1-2	ASSTHSYGYT
TRBV11-2	TRBJ2-3	ASSLGLAGALTDTQY
TRBV11-2	TRBJ1-1	ASSDARGIPNTEAF
TRBV5-6	TRBJ1-2	ASSFGGGDYGYT
TRBV11-2	TRBJ2-7	ASSSPRRDRGRYEQY
TRBV7-9	TRBJ2-7	ASSLRGQGADYEQY
TRBV13	TRBJ2-2	ASSFPSEHTGELF
TRBV11-2	TRBJ1-4	ASSSALSPTGPWLF
TRBV9	TRBJ1-5	ASSVGGNSNQPQH
TRBV15	TRBJ1-1	ATSRDLDPVGAF
TRBV6-5	TRBJ2-1	ASSYSTGSGEQF
TRBV6-4	TRBJ1-5	ASILGSQGGSNQPQH
TRBV11-2	TRBJ2-2	ASSPLVGAGELF
TRBV10-2	TRBJ1-1	ASTDGTEAF
TRBV5-1	TRBJ1-1	ASSLVATNTEAF
TRBV27	TRBJ1-3	ASSFSGGSGNTIY
TRBV11-3	TRBJ2-1	ASSLGTYNEQF
TRBV4-1	TRBJ1-1	ASSSDRGTEAF
TRBV27	TRBJ1-5	ASSLTGGYSNQPQH
TRBV7-2	TRBJ2-7	ASSLVLAGEYYEQY
TRBV4-1	TRBJ2-6	ASSPREESGANVLT
TRBV6-5	TRBJ2-7	ASSYSGRPYEQY
TRBV27	TRBJ1-2	ASSSRAPTGNYGYT
TRBV9	TRBJ1-3	ASSDPRGNTIY
TRBV5-1	TRBJ1-4	ASSSGPSGEKLF
TRBV19	TRBJ2-7	ASTPGPYTYEQY